This entry concerns a single T cell receptor (beta chain). Its antigen remains unknown. The sample comes from a study of post-analysis software for immune sequencing data. For the study at large: The study covered relapsing-remitting, secondary progressive and progressive-relapsing courses of multiple sclerosis.

Unique molecular identifiers were built into the TCR beta cDNA libraries. TCRdb reprocessed the PCR reads with MiXCR, giving one entry per CDR3 protein. The table includes around 180,000 distinct CDR3 sequences, 30% detected once. Overall study results and limits: With TRBV5-6, TRBV5-1 and TRBV20-1 included, five TRBV segments were more frequent in patients than in controls.

There are 14 residues in the CDR3. V dropped 0 bases and J dropped 5; count of bases not matched to a gene: 4. Germline CDR1 is SGHRS and CDR2 is YFSETQ. V gene TRBV5-1 combines with J gene TRBJ1-1; 7 bases are shared with TRBD1. Specimen: blood. The TCR originated in a girl under 18 with multiple sclerosis. The CDR3 loop reads CASSLEGAGTEAFF. The CDR3 DNA sequence: TGCGCCAGCAGCTTGGAGGGGGCAGGGACTGAAGCTTTCTTT.